The 10 T cell receptor beta chains listed next were all sequenced from one sample in a study of blood T cell repertoires in COVID-19 (TCRdb year 2020). Library prep was done by the immunoSEQ multiplex PCR assay. In its TCRdb copy, this immuneACCESS table keeps in-frame sequences only and misses some clones. Where compared with another copy, unresolved V genes explain less than half of these, and the others have no known cause. Here the sample has over 150,000 clones; about 88% occur a single time. Of the sample, 7.3% is held by the ten largest clones. The sequenced sample consisted of PBMCs or T cells enriched from blood (not recorded which). The receptor set was obtained from a man aged 45-65 years who had recovered from COVID-19.

The CDR3 sequence: CASSVEDRSSYNSPLHF. The DNA of the CDR3 is TGTGCCAGCAGCGTAGAGGACAGGAGCTCCTATAATTCACCCCTCCACTTT. J is TRBJ1-6 and V is TRBV9; 7 nucleotides match TRBD1. Germline V CDR1 and CDR2: SGDLS, YYNGEE. J gave up 0 bases and V 0 bases, and 3 bases lay outside the gene matches. This CDR3 is built from 17 residues.

This clone was seen ten or more times. The chain links TRBV11-3 to TRBJ2-2, with D perhaps TRBD2 (6 bases). In germline, CDR1 is SGHNT, CDR2 YENEEA. This CDR3 spans 15 amino acids. Trimming took 5 bases from V and 6 from J, leaving 16 bases between them. CDR3 residues: CASSPGLRVPGELFF. DNA for the CDR3: TGTGCCAGCAGCCCGGGACTGCGGGTCCCCGGGGAGCTGTTTTTT.

V is TRBV11-2 and J is TRBJ2-2; tentative D call: TRBD2 (6 bases). Trimming shortened V by 5 bases and J by 3 bases, and 16 bases separated the two germline ends. The CDR3 has 16 residues. Germline V CDR1 and CDR2: SGHAT, FQNNGV. The CDR3 protein is CASSPEEGFDTGELFF. The CDR3 DNA is TGTGCCAGCAGCCCAGAGGAGGGTTTCGACACCGGGGAGCTGTTTTTT.

The V and J genes are TRBV20-1 and TRBJ2-1; TRBD2 agrees at 9 bases. The junction had 8 bases not matched to a gene; V was cut back by 3 bases and J by 5 bases. Per germline, CDR1 DFQATT and CDR2 SNEGSKA (reference sequence). This CDR3 contains 15 residues. This CDR3 is CSASPPSGGHNEQFF. Written as DNA, the CDR3 is TGCAGTGCTAGTCCCCCGAGCGGGGGGCACAATGAGCAGTTCTTC.

The CDR3 loop is CASSLATGYSNYGYTF. CDR3 DNA sequence: TGTGCCAGCAGCTTAGCGACAGGGTATTCTAACTATGGCTACACCTTC. V and J are TRBV7-9 and TRBJ1-2; 7 nucleotides align to TRBD1. Losses at the gene ends were 0 bases for V and 0 bases for J; bases not matched to a gene: 4. The length of the CDR3 is 16 residues. The V gene's germline CDR1 is SEHNR and CDR2 FQNEAQ (reference sequence).

This clone showed up just once. This sequence joins TRBV27 and TRBJ1-2, with a possible D match to TRBD1 (5 bases). CDR3 size: 15 residues. Germline CDR1 MNHEY, CDR2 SMNVEV (reference sequence). The V end lost 2 bases, the J end lost 2 bases, and 12 bases lay between the germline ends. The CDR3 bases are TGTGCCAGCAGTTTACGGCAGGGTGGGAACTATGGCTACACCTTC. It translates to CASSLRQGGNYGYTF.

As for this clone: The germline gene is not matched at one end of the junction; a read error may be the cause. This chain's CDR3 is CASSLGSRDSVNF. CDR3 nucleotides: TGTGCCAGCAGTTTGGGCTCAAGGGACAGCGTTAATTTC. This rearrangement joins TRBV12-3 or TRBV12-4 to TRBJ2-4, with TRBD1 matching 7 bases. The CDR3 length is 13 residues.

At least ten counts were recorded for this clone. The chain has TRBV4-1 and TRBJ2-7; D perhaps matches TRBD2 (6 bases). V lost 1 base to trimming and J lost 3 bases, with 22 bases between them. The CDR3 has 18 residues. Germline CDR1 MGHRA, CDR2 YSYEKL. CDR3 DNA: TGCGCCAGCAGCCAAGTCCCACTCGGGACTCCTGTTCTCTACGAGCAGTACTTC. Translation: CASSQVPLGTPVLYEQYF.

This sequence joins TRBV30 and TRBJ1-6; D ambiguous. Germline V gene lookup returns CDR1 GTSNPN and CDR2 SVGIG (reference sequence). V was pared by 4 bases and J by 6 bases, with 19 bases between. This CDR3 contains 16 residues. The CDR3 region has the DNA TGTGCCTGGACAAATATTCCGGGATCTCGTAATTCACCCCTCCACTTT. It is translated as CAWTNIPGSRNSPLHF. Using reference TRBV30 and TRBJ1-6 for the parts outside the CDR3, the full variable domain is SQTIHQWPATLVQPVGSPLSLECTVEGTSNPNLYWYRQAAGRGLQLLFYSVGIGQISSEVPQNLSASRPQDRQFILSSKKLLLSDSGFYLCAWTNIPGSRNSPLHFGNGTRLTVT.

V gene TRBV19 combines with J gene TRBJ2-3; 7 bases match TRBD2. Germline V gene lookup returns CDR1 LNHDA and CDR2 SQIVND (reference sequence). Losses at the gene ends were 7 bases for V and 2 bases for J; bases not matched to a gene: 12. The CDR3 is 16 amino acids. CDR3 nucleotides: TGTGCCAGTACCCACCGGGCGGGGGAGCCCACAGATACGCAGTATTTT. As protein: CASTHRAGEPTDTQYF.